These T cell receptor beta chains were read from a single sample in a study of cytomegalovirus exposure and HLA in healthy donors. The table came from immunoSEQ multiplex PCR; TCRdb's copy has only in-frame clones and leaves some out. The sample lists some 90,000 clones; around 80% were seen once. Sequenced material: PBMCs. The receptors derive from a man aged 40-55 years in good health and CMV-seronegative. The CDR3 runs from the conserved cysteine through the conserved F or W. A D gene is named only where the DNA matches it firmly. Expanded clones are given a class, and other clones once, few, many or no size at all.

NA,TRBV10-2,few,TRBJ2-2,TGCGCCAGCAGGATGTCTAGAGGGTCGAACACCGGGGAGCTGTTTTTT,CASRMSRGSNTGELFF
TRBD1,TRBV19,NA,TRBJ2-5,TGTGCCAGTAGTCCAGGGACAGGGGGCTCTGAGACCCAGTACTTC,CASSPGTGGSETQYF
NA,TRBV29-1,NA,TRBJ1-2,TGCAGCGTTTCTAGCGGCTACACCTTC,CSVSSGYTF
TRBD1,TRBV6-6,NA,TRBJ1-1,TGTGCCAGCAGACCCTGGACAGGGGGCTTGAACACTGAAGCTTTCTTT,CASRPWTGGLNTEAFF
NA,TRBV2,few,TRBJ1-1,TGTGCCAGCAGTAACACGGGGGGGAACACTGAAGCTTTCTTT,CASSNTGGNTEAFF
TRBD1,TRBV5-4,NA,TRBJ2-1,TGTGCCAGCAGCTCCGGGACAGGGTCCAATGAGCAGTTCTTC,CASSSGTGSNEQFF
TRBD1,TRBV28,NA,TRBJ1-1,TGTGCCAGCAGGATAGGGGGCGCCGCAGGGGGTACCACTGAAGCTTTCTTT,CASRIGGAAGGTTEAFF
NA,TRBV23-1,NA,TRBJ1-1,TGCGCCAGCAGTCAATCGGCCCGGGAGGGGAAGAACACTGAAGCTTTCTTT,CASSQSAREGKNTEAFF
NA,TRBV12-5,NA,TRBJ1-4,TGTGCTACCCGGAGGCAGAATAGTGAAAAACTGTTTTTT,CATRRQNSEKLFF
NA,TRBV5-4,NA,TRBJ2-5,TGTGCCAGCAGCTTGGGCCAGGGGGAGACCCAGTACTTC,CASSLGQGETQYF
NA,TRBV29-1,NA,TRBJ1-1,TGCAGCGTCGCGGTTAATATGAACACTGAAGCTTTCTTT,CSVAVNMNTEAFF
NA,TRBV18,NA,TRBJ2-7,TGTGCCAGCTCACGCAGTCTTCCCTACGAGCAGTACTTC,CASSRSLPYEQYF
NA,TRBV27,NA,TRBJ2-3,TGTGCCAGCAGTTTGCCTACCACAGATACGCAGTATTTT,CASSLPTTDTQYF
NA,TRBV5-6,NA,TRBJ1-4,TGTGCCAGCAGCCACGCGAGAGGGGGAGAAAATGAAAAACTGTTTTTT,CASSHARGGENEKLFF
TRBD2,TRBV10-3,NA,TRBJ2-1,TGTGCCATCAGGGGGACTAGCGGGGGGGGTAGCTCCTACAATGAGCAGTTCTTC,CAIRGTSGGGSSYNEQFF
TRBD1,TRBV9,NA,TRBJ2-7,TGTGCCAGCAGCGGTAAGGGACAGGGGTACGAGCAGTACTTC,CASSGKGQGYEQYF
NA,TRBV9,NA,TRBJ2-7,TGTGCCAGCAGCGCGGGGGTACAAACTGGCTACGAGCAGTACTTC,CASSAGVQTGYEQYF
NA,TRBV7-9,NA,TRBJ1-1,TGTGCCACCGAAAACAGGGATTTGAACACTGAAGCTTTCTTT,CATENRDLNTEAFF
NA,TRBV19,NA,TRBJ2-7,TGTGCCAGTAGTATTTCAACCACTTACGAGCAGTACTTC,CASSISTTYEQYF
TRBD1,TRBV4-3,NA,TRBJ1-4,TGCGCCAGCAGCCAATTGACAGGGGTAGGTGAAAAACTGTTTTTT,CASSQLTGVGEKLFF
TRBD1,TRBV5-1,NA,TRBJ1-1,TGCGCCAGCAGCTTTGATGAGGGGGCCGCTTTTTTT,CASSFDEGAAFF
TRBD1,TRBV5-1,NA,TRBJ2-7,TGCGCCAGCAGCTTGGGCGGGACAGGAGCCTACGAGCAGTACTTC,CASSLGGTGAYEQYF
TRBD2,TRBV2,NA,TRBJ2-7,TGTGCCAGCAATCCTGCGGGGGGGCACGAGCAGTACTTC,CASNPAGGHEQYF
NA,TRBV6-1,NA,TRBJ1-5,TGTGCCAGCAGTGAATTTGGGCAGGGCCAAAGCAATCAGCCCCAGCATTTT,CASSEFGQGQSNQPQHF
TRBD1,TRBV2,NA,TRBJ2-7,TGTGCCAGCCGACCGACAGGGAACTACGAGCAGTACTTC,CASRPTGNYEQYF
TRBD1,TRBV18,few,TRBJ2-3,TGTGCCAGCTCAAAGACAGGGATCCCAGATACGCAGTATTTT,CASSKTGIPDTQYF
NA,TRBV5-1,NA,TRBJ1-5,TGCGCCAGCAGCTTGACACAGGGTTCTGGTCAGCCCCAGCATTTT,CASSLTQGSGQPQHF
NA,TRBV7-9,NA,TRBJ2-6,TGTGCCAGCACGGGGAGCTCTGGGGCCAACGTCCTGACTTTC,CASTGSSGANVLTF
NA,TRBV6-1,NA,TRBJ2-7,TGTGCCAGCAGTGAAGCTTGGGGAAGGAGGAACGAGCAGTACTTC,CASSEAWGRRNEQYF
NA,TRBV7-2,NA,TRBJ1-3,TGTGCCAGCAGCCTCGCTGGGAGAGGGACTGGAAACACCATATATTTT,CASSLAGRGTGNTIYF
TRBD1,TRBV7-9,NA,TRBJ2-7,TGTGCCAGCAGCTCTAGCACAGGGGACGAGCAGTACTTC,CASSSSTGDEQYF
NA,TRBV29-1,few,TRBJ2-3,TGCAGCGGCCAGGAGGGGCCAGATACGCAGTATTTT,CSGQEGPDTQYF
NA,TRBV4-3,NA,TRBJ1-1,TGCGCCAGCAGCCAAGCAGACAGGACGAACACTGAAGCTTTCTTT,CASSQADRTNTEAFF
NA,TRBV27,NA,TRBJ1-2,TGTGCCAGCAGTCGGGGAGGGGACTCTGGCTACACCTTC,CASSRGGDSGYTF
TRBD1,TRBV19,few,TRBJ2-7,TGTGCCAGTAGCTCCATCCTCACCGGGACAGGCTACGAGCAGTACTTC,CASSSILTGTGYEQYF
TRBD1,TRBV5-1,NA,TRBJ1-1,TGCGCCAGCAGCTTGACAGGGGCCGACACTGAAGCTTTCTTT,CASSLTGADTEAFF
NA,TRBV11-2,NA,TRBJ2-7,TGTGCCAGCAGCTTGGCGGGGAACTCCTACGAGCAGTACTTC,CASSLAGNSYEQYF
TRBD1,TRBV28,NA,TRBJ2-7,TGTGCCAGCAGAAAACAGGGGTTCAACGAGCAGTACTTC,CASRKQGFNEQYF
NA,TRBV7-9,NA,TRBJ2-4,TGTTCCAGCAGCTCCCAAGAGCTATTAGCCAAAAACATTCAGTACTTC,CSSSSQELLAKNIQYF
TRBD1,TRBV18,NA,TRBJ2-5,TGTGCCAGCTCACCTTTTCGGTCGGGACAGGACTTGGAGACCCAGTACTTC,CASSPFRSGQDLETQYF
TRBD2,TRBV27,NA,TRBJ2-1,TGTGCCAGCAGTGCCCCCGGGACTAGCGGGGACAATGAGCAGTTCTTC,CASSAPGTSGDNEQFF
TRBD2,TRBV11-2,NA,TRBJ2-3,TGTGCCAGCAGCTTCCCGGTTATAGAGCGGGGGGAAACAGATACGCAGTATTTT,CASSFPVIERGETDTQYF